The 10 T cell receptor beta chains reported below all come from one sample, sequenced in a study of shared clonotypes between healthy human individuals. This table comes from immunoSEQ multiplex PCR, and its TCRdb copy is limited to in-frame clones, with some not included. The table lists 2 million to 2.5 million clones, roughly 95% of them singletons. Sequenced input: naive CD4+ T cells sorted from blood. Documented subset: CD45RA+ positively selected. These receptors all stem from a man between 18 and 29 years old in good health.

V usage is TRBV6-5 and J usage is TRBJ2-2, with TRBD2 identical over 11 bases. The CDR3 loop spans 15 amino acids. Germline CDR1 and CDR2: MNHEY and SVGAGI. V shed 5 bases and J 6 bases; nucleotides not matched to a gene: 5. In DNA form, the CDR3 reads TGTGCCAGCAGTCGACTAGCGGGGATATCCGGGGAGCTGTTTTTT. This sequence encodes CASSRLAGISGELFF.

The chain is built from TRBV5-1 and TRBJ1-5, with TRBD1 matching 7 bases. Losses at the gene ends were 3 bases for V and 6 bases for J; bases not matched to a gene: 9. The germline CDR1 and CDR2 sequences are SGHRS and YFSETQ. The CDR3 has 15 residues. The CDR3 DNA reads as TGCGCCAGCAGCTGGGGGGAGGGGGCGAGTCAGCCCCAGCATTTT. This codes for CASSWGEGASQPQHF.

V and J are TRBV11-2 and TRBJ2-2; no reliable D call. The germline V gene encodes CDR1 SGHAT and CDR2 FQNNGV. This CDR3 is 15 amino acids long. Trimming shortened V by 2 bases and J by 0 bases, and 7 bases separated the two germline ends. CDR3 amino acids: CASSLPGANTGELFF. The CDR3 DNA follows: TGTGCCAGCAGCTTACCAGGAGCGAACACCGGGGAGCTGTTTTTT.

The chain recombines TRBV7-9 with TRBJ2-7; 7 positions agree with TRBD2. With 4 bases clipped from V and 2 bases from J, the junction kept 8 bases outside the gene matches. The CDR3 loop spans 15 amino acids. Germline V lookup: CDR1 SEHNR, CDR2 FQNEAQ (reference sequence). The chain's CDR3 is CASSSGAGRTYEQYF. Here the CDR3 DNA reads TGTGCCAGCAGCTCAGGAGCGGGACGTACCTACGAGCAGTACTTC.

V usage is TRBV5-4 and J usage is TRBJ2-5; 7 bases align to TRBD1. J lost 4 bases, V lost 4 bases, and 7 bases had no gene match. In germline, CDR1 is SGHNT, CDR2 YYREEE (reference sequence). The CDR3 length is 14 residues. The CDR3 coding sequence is TGTGCCAGCAGCCCAGGACAGGTTTCAGAGACCCAGTACTTC. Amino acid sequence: CASSPGQVSETQYF.

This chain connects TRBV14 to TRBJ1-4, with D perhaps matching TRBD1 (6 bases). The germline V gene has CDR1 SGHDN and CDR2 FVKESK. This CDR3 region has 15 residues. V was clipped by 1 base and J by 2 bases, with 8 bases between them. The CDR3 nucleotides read TGTGCCAGCAGCCAAGTGGGGGGCACTAATGAAAAACTGTTTTTT. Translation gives CASSQVGGTNEKLFF. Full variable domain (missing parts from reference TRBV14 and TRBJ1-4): EAGVTQFPSHSVIEKGQTVTLRCDPISGHDNLYWYRRVMGKEIKFLLHFVKESKQDESGMPNNRFLAERTGGTYSTLKVQPAELEDSGVYFCASSQVGGTNEKLFFGSGTQLSVL.

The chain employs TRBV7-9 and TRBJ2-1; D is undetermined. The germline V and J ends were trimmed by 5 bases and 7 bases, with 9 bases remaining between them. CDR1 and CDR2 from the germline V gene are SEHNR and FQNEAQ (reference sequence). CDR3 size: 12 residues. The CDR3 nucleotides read TGTGCCAGCAGCCCGTCTGTGAATGAGCAGTTCTTC. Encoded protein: CASSPSVNEQFF.

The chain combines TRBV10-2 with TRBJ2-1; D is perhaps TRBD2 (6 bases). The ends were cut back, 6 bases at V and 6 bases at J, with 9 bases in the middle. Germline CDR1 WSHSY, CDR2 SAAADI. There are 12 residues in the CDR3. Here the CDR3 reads CASRGGANEQFF. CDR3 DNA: TGCGCCAGCAGGGGCGGGGCCAATGAGCAGTTCTTC.

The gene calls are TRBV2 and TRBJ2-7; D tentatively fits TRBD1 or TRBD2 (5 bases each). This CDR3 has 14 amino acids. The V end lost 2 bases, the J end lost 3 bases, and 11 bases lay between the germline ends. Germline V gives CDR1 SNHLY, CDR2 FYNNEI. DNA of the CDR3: TGTGCCAGCAGTGAACGTGAGGGGTACTACGAGCAGTACTTC. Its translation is CASSEREGYYEQYF. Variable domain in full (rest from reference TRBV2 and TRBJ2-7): EPEVTQTPSHQVTQMGQEVILRCVPISNHLYFYWYRQILGQKVEFLVSFYNNEISEKSEIFDDQFSVERPDGSNFTLKIRSTKLEDSAMYFCASSEREGYYEQYFGPGTRLTVT.

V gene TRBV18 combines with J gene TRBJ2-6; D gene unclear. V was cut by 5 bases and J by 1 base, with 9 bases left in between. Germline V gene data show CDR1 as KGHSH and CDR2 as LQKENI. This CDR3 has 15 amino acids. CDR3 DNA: TGTGCCAGCTCAATAGGCTCTTCTGGGGCCAACGTCCTGACTTTC. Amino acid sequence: CASSIGSSGANVLTF.